These T cell receptor beta chains were read from a single sample in a study of PD-1 blockade in mismatch repair-deficient tumors. Generated by immunoSEQ multiplex PCR, the TCRdb table keeps only in-frame clones and is missing some. The sample has tens of thousands of clones, about 85% seen once. Source: peripheral blood, taken roughly 75 weeks after starting pembrolizumab. These receptors originate from an adult with mismatch repair-deficient cancer. Each CDR3 is given without its conserved first and last residue. The D gene is left open where the match is weak. Clone size is stated in some rows and not others, as once, few, many or a class when expanded.

V,length,J,size,D,CDR3
TRBV2,10,TRBJ2-1,-,-,ASSELYNEQF
TRBV5-6,14,TRBJ1-1,-,TRBD1,ASSFPGQGAGTEAF
TRBV15,13,TRBJ2-1,-,-,ATSREGPIYNEQF
TRBV18,10,TRBJ1-1,-,-,ASSSHPDEAF
TRBV5-8,15,TRBJ1-1,-,TRBD1,ASSLATGVIRDTEAF
TRBV27,14,TRBJ2-7,-,TRBD2,ASSFPLAGGPGEQY
TRBV7-2,13,TRBJ2-1,-,TRBD1,ASSLEAGTVDEQF
TRBV13,13,TRBJ2-3,-,TRBD2,ASSGTLAGGHTQY
TRBV10-3,15,TRBJ1-3,-,-,AITQSRRSSNGNTIY
TRBV6-1,10,TRBJ1-3,-,-,ASSSGVHTIY
TRBV7-2,13,TRBJ2-1,-,TRBD1,ASSPGTGGLYEQF
TRBV18,12,TRBJ2-7,-,-,ASSPPQGPNEQY
TRBV30,10,TRBJ2-1,-,-,AWSVPPFGQF
TRBV2,12,TRBJ2-7,-,-,ASKVDGASYEQY
TRBV29-1,11,TRBJ2-2,few,-,SVGWGDTGELF
TRBV30,11,TRBJ1-4,once,-,AWDGTDGKKLF
TRBV6-6,14,TRBJ2-1,-,-,ASSYSQRAGYNEQF
TRBV21-1,14,TRBJ2-7,-,-,ASSKGGQGRSYEQY
TRBV7-8,10,TRBJ2-3,-,-,ASSRFTDTQY
TRBV6-5,13,-,-,-,ASSPLAGSSYEQY
TRBV7-3,11,TRBJ2-5,-,-,ASSLWGQGTQY
TRBV6-1,11,TRBJ1-4,-,-,ASMNQLNEKLF
TRBV29-1,8,TRBJ1-1,-,-,SVKQEYLR
TRBV7-6,11,TRBJ1-4,once,TRBD1,ASSPLTGEKLF
TRBV9,14,TRBJ2-1,few,TRBD2,ASSVSGTSGRSEQF